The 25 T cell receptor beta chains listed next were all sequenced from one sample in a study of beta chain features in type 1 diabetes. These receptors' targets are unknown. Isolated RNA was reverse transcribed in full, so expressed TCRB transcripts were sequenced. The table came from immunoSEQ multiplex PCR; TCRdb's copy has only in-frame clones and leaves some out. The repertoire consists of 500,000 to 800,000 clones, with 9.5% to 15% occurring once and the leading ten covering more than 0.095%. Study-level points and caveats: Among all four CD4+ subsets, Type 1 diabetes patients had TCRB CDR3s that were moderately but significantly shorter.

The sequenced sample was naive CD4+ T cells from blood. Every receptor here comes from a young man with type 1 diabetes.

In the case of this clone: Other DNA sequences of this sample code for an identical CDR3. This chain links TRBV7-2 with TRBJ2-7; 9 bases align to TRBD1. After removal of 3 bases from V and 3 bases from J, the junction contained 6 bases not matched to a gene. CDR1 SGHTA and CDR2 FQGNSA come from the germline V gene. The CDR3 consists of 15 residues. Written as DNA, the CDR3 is TGTGCCAGCAGCTTGAGGACAGGGGAAAGCTACGAGCAGTACTTC. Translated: CASSLRTGESYEQYF.

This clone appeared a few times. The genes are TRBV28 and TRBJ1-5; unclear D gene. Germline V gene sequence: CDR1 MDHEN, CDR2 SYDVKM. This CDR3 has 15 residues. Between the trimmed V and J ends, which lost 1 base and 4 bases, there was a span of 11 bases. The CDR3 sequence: CASSLSTPGNQPQHF. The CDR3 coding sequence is TGTGCCAGCAGTTTATCCACCCCGGGGAATCAGCCCCAGCATTTT.

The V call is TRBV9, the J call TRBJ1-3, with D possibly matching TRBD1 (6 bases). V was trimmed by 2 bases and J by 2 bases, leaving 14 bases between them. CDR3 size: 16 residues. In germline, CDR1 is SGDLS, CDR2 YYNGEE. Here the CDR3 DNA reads TGTGCCAGCAGCGTTGGGGGGCGCATTCCTGGAAACACCATATATTTT. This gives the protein CASSVGGRIPGNTIYF. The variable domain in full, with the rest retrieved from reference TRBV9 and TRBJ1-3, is DSGVTQTPKHLITATGQRVTLRCSPRSGDLSVYWYQQSLDQGLQFLIQYYNGEERAKGNILERFSAQQFPDLHSELNLSSLELGDSALYFCASSVGGRIPGNTIYFGEGSWLTVV.

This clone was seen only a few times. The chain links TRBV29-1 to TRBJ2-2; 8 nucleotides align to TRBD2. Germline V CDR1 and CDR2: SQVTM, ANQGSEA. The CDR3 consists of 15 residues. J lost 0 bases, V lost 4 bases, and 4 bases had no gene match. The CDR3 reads CSVAQRGPNTGELFF. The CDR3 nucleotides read TGCAGCGTTGCCCAGCGGGGGCCGAACACCGGGGAGCTGTTTTTT.

Here the CDR3 reads CASSLSSGAYNEQFF. The CDR3 nucleotides are TGTGCCAGCAGCTTATCTAGCGGAGCCTACAATGAGCAGTTCTTC. The chain recombines TRBV7-3 with TRBJ2-1, with 7 bases matching TRBD2. V lost 2 bases to trimming and J lost 2 bases; unmatched junction nucleotides: 3. The length of the CDR3 is 15 residues. Germline V gives CDR1 SGHTA, CDR2 FQGTGA.

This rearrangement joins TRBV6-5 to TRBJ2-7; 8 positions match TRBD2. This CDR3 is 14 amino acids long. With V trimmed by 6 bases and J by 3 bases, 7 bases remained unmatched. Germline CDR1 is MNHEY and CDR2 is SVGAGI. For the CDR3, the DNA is TGTGCCAGCAGCTCGGGCGGGGGGAGCTACGAGCAGTACTTC. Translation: CASSSGGGSYEQYF.

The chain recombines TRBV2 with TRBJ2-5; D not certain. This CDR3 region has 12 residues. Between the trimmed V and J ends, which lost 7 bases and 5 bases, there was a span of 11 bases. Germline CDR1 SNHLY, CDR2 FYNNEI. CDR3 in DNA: TGTGCCAGCATATTACTTCAGGAGACCCAGTACTTC. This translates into CASILLQETQYF.

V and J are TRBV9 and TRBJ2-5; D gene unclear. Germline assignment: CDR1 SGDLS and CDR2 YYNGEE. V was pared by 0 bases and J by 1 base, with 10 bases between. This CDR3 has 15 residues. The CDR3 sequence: CASSVDPGSQETQYF. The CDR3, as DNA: TGTGCCAGCAGCGTAGATCCGGGCTCCCAAGAGACCCAGTACTTC.

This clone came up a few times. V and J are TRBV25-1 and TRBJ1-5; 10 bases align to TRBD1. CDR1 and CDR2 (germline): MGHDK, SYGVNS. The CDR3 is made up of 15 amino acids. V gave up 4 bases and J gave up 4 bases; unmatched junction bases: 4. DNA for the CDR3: TGTGCCAGCAGTGCAGGGACAGGGGTGAATCAGCCCCAGCATTTT. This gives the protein CASSAGTGVNQPQHF.

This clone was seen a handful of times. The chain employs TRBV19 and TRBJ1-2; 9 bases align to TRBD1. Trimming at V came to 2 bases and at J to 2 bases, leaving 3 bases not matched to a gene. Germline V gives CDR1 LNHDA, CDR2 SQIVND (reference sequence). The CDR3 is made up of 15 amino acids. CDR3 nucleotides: TGTGCCAGTAGTATAAAGGGACAGGGAAACTATGGCTACACCTTC. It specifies CASSIKGQGNYGYTF.

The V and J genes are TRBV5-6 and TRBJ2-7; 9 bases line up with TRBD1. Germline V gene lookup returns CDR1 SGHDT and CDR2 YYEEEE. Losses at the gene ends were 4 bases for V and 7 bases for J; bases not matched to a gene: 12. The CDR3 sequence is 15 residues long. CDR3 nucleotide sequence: TGTGCCAGCAGCCCCTGGGACAGGGAAAGGGATGAGCAGTACTTC. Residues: CASSPWDRERDEQYF.

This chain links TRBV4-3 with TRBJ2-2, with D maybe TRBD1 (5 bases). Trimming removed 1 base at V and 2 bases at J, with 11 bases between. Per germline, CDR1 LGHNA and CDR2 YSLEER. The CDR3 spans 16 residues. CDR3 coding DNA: TGCGCCAGCAGCCAAGCGGTCTGGGGCAACACCGGGGAGCTGTTTTTT. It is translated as CASSQAVWGNTGELFF.

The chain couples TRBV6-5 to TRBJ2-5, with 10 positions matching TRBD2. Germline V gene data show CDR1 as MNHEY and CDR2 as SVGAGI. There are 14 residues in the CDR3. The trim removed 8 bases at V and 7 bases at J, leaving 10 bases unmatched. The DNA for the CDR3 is TGTGCCAGCGGGAAGAGCGGGGGGGCCGGGACCCAGTACTTC. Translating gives CASGKSGGAGTQYF.

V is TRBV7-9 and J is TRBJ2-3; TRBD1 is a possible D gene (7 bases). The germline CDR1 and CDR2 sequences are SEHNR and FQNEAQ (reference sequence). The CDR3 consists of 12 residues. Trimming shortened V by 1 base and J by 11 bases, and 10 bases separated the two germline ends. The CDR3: CASSLDQGGQYF. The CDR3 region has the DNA TGTGCCAGCAGCTTAGACCAGGGGGGGCAGTATTTT. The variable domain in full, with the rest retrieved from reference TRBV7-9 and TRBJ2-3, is DTGVSQNPRHKITKRGQNVTFRCDPISEHNRLYWYRQTLGQGPEFLTYFQNEAQLEKSRLLSDRFSAERPKGSFSTLEIQRTEQGDSAMYLCASSLDQGGQYFGPGTRLTVL.

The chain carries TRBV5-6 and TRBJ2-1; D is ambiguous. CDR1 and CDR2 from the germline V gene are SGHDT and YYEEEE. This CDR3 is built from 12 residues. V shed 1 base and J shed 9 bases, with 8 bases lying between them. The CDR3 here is CASSLSEIEQFF. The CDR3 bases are TGTGCCAGCAGCTTGTCGGAGATTGAGCAGTTCTTC.

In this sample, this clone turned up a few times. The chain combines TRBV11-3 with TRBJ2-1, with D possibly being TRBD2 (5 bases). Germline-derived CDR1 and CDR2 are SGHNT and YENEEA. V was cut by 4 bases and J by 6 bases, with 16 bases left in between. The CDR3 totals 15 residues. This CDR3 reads CASSSTRFWANEQFF. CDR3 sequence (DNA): TGTGCCAGCAGCTCCACTAGGTTTTGGGCCAATGAGCAGTTCTTC.

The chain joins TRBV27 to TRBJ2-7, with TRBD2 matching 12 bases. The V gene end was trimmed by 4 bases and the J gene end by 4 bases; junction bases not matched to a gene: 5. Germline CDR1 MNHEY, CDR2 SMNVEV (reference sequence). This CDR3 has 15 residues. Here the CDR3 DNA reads TGTGCCAGCAGTTCCAATGGACTAGCGGGGTACGAGCAGTACTTC. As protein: CASSSNGLAGYEQYF.

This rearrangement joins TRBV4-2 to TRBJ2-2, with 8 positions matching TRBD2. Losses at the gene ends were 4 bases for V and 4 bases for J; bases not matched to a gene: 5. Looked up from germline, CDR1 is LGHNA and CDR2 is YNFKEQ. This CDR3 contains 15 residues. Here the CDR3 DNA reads TGTGCCAGCAGCCCCACGGGAGGGAGCACCGGGGAGCTGTTTTTT. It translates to CASSPTGGSTGELFF.

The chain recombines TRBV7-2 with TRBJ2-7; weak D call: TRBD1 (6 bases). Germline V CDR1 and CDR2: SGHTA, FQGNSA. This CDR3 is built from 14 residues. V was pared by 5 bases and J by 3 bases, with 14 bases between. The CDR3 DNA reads TGTGCCAGCAGCCCCCAGGAACAGGGCTACGAGCAGTACTTC. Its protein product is CASSPQEQGYEQYF.

In DNA form, the CDR3 reads TGCGCCAGCAGCCCCGGGACAGTTCCCATCTATAATTCACCCCTCCACTTT. Protein sequence: CASSPGTVPIYNSPLHF. V is TRBV5-1 and J is TRBJ1-6, with 7 bases lining up with TRBD1. With V trimmed by 4 bases and J by 3 bases, 10 bases remained unmatched. The CDR3 sequence is 17 residues long. Germline loops: CDR1 SGHRS, CDR2 YFSETQ.

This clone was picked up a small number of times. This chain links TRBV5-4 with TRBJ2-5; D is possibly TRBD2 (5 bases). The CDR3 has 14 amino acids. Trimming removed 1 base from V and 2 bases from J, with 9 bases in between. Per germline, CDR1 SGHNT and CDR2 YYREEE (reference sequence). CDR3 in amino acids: CASSLPGVQETQYF. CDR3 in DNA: TGTGCCAGCAGCTTGCCCGGGGTACAAGAGACCCAGTACTTC.

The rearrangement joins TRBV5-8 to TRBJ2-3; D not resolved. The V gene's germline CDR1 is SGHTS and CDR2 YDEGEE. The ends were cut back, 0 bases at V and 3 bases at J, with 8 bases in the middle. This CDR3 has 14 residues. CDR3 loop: CASSLAAQTDTQYF. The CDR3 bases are TGTGCCAGCAGCTTGGCCGCGCAGACAGATACGCAGTATTTT.

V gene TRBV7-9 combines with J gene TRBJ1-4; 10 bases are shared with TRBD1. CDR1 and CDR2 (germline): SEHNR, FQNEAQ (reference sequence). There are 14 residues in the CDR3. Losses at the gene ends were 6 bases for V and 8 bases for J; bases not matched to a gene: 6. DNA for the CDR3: TGTGCCAGCAGGTGGGACAGGGGAGGAGAAAAACTGTTTTTT. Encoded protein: CASRWDRGGEKLFF.

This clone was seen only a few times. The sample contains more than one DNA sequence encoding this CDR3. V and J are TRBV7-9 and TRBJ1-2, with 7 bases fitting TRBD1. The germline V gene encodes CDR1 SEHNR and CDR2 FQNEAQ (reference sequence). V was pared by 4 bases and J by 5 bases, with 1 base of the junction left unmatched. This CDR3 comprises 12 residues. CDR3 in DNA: TGTGCCAGCAGCTCGACAGGGTATGGCTACACCTTC. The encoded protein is CASSSTGYGYTF.

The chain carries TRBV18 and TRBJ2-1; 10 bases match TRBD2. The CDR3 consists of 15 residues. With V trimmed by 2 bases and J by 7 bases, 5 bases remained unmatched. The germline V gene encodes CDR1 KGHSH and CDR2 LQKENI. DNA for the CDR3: TGTGCCAGCTCACCAGGACTAGCGGAGCGGAATGAGCAGTTCTTC. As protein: CASSPGLAERNEQFF.